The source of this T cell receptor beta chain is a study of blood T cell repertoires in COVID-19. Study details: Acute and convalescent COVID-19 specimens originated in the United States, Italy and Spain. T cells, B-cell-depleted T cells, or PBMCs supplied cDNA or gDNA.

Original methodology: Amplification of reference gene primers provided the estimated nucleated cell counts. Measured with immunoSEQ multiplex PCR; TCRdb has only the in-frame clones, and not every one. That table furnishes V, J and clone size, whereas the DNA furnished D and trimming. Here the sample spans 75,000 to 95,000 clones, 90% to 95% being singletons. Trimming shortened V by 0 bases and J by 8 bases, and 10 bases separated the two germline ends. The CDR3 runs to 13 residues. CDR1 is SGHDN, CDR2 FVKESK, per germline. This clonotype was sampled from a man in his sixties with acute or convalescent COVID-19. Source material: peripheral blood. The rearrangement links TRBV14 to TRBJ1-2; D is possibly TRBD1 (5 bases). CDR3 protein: CASSQDRRDGYTF. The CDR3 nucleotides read TGTGCCAGCAGCCAAGATCGGCGGGACGGCTACACCTTC.